These 9 T cell receptor beta chains share one sample of origin, sequenced in a study of CD8 T cells in Susac syndrome. Random hexamers were used to reverse transcribe an amount of about 0.5 to 1 ug RNA. TCRdb re-derived calls from the immunoSEQ multiplex PCR reads in MiXCR, one entry per CDR3 protein. The table has about 180,000 distinct CDR3 sequences, just under 95% seen once. Sample: CD4+ T cells from PBMCs. Every receptor here comes from a human donor with Susac syndrome.

CDR3 loop: CASSLLSTRGDTQYF. DNA of the CDR3: TGTGCCAGTAGTCTCCTCTCCACTAGGGGAGATACGCAGTATTTT. The chain is built from TRBV19 and TRBJ2-3, with D tentatively TRBD1 or TRBD2 (5 bases each). Trimming cost V 5 bases and J 5 bases, with 17 bases left between them. This CDR3 region has 15 residues. CDR1 and CDR2 (germline): LNHDA, SQIVND (reference sequence).

This sequence joins TRBV28 and TRBJ1-4, with a weak D call TRBD1 (5 bases). There are 14 residues in the CDR3. V shed 2 bases and J shed 4 bases, with 8 bases lying between them. Germline V gene sequence: CDR1 MDHEN, CDR2 SYDVKM. CDR3 nucleotide sequence: TGTGCCAGCAGTTTAGGGGGAATTAATGAAAAACTGTTTTTT. Translating gives CASSLGGINEKLFF.

V and J are TRBV7-2 and TRBJ2-3; D is uncertain. Trimming removed 2 bases from V and 4 bases from J, with 10 bases in between. CDR1 SGHTA and CDR2 FQGNSA come from the germline V gene. CDR3 length: 14 residues. Here the CDR3 reads CASSLMAPPDTQYF. For the CDR3, the DNA is TGTGCCAGCAGCTTAATGGCCCCCCCAGATACGCAGTATTTT.

The CDR3 coding sequence is TGTGCCAGCAGCATCCGCACCGGGCCGGAGTCACCCCTCCACTTT. This translates into CASSIRTGPESPLHF. The J gene is TRBJ1-6, the V gene TRBV5-6; D is ambiguous. Germline V gene lookup returns CDR1 SGHDT and CDR2 YYEEEE. Trimming took 4 bases from V and 10 from J, leaving 18 bases between them. The CDR3 runs 15 residues.

The chain recombines TRBV28 with TRBJ2-1, with D possibly called TRBD1 or TRBD2 (5 bases each). V lost 5 bases, J lost 6 bases, and 20 bases lay in between. This CDR3 spans 16 amino acids. Per germline, CDR1 MDHEN and CDR2 SYDVKM. CDR3 sequence reads: CASSPWTLVAFNEQFF. The CDR3 DNA sequence: TGTGCCAGCAGTCCTTGGACACTTGTAGCGTTCAATGAGCAGTTCTTC. The full variable domain, completed using reference TRBV28 and TRBJ2-1, is DVKVTQSSRYLVKRTGEKVFLECVQDMDHENMFWYRQDPGLGLRLIYFSYDVKMKEKGDIPEGYSVSREKKERFSLILESASTNQTSMYLCASSPWTLVAFNEQFFGPGTRLTVL.

J is TRBJ2-7 and V is TRBV12-3 or TRBV12-4, with D unclear. The V and J ends lost 6 bases and 4 bases respectively, with 10 bases between them. This CDR3 has 12 amino acids. CDR3: CASRGRTYEQYF. The DNA for the CDR3 is TGTGCCAGCAGAGGAAGGACGTACGAGCAGTACTTC.

V gene TRBV29-1 combines with J gene TRBJ2-7; 7 nucleotides align to TRBD1. The V and J ends lost 7 bases and 7 bases, in that order; junction bases with no gene match: 13. Germline loops: CDR1 SQVTM, CDR2 ANQGSEA. The CDR3 loop spans 13 amino acids. The CDR3 DNA reads as TGCAGCGCGGGCGATCCGACAGGGAGAGAGCAGTACTTC. Amino acid sequence: CSAGDPTGREQYF.

V gene TRBV5-4 combines with J gene TRBJ2-6; the D is unclear. There are 15 residues in the CDR3. Germline V CDR1 and CDR2: SGHNT, YYREEE (reference sequence). V was trimmed by 1 base and J by 0 bases, leaving 5 bases between them. The CDR3 here is CASSLQHSGANVLTF. CDR3 nucleotide sequence: TGTGCCAGCAGCTTGCAACACTCTGGGGCCAACGTCCTGACTTTC.

The V gene is TRBV20-1, the J gene TRBJ1-4, with D maybe TRBD1 (5 bases). In germline, CDR1 is DFQATT, CDR2 SNEGSKA (reference sequence). The ends were cut back, 7 bases at V and 7 bases at J, with 13 bases in the middle. The CDR3 covers 12 residues. The CDR3 region has the DNA TGCAGTGGAAGGGACGTGGGTGAAAAACTGTTTTTT. This encodes CSGRDVGEKLFF.